A single sample is the source of the 20 T cell receptor beta chains below, sequenced in a study of control samples from healthy donors and cancer patients. Produced via immunoSEQ multiplex PCR; TCRdb's table is partial and in-frame only. The data contain 95,000 to 150,000 clones, around 92% of them seen just once; the ten biggest clones take up 0.58%. The sequenced material came from PBMCs. All receptors derive from a man older than 75 with head and neck cancer.

The chain joins TRBV7-9 to TRBJ2-5; TRBD2 agrees at 7 bases. Trimming took 3 bases from V and 2 from J; bases not matched to a gene: 9. The CDR3 length is 16 residues. Germline-derived CDR1 and CDR2 are SEHNR and FQNEAQ (reference sequence). As DNA, the CDR3 is TGTGCCAGCAGCTTGGCCCTAGCGGTGCTTCAAGAGACCCAGTACTTC. Translating gives CASSLALAVLQETQYF.

V gene TRBV7-2 combines with J gene TRBJ1-2; 7 bases fit TRBD1. The J segment lost 9 bases and the V segment lost 3 bases, leaving 10 bases of the junction unmatched. There are 14 residues in the CDR3. The germline CDR1 and CDR2 sequences are SGHTA and FQGNSA. CDR3 coding DNA: TGTGCCAGCAGCTTCGGGGGGACAGCCCGAAGCTACACCTTC. Its protein product is CASSFGGTARSYTF.

The gene calls are TRBV6-5 and TRBJ2-7, with D tentatively TRBD1 or TRBD2 (5 bases each). The CDR3 contains 13 residues. V was clipped by 7 bases and J by 7 bases, with 17 bases between them. CDR1 MNHEY and CDR2 SVGAGI come from the germline V gene. The CDR3 reads CASTGPHMREQYF. In DNA, the CDR3 is TGTGCCAGCACGGGGCCCCACATGAGGGAGCAGTACTTC.

The chain recombines TRBV19 with TRBJ2-7, with 10 bases fitting TRBD2. The V segment lost 3 bases and the J segment 6 bases; nucleotides outside the gene matches: 8. Looked up from germline, CDR1 is LNHDA and CDR2 is SQIVND (reference sequence). This CDR3 has 15 amino acids. CDR3 nucleotide sequence: TGTGCCAGTAGTATTACCGGGACTAGCGTAGGCGAGCAGTACTTC. Translation gives CASSITGTSVGEQYF.

This clone was seen a handful of times. The chain has TRBV7-2 and TRBJ2-7, with D perhaps matching TRBD2 (6 bases). The V gene lost 1 base and the J gene lost 0 bases, with 10 bases spanning the gap. Germline values: CDR1 SGHTA, CDR2 FQGNSA. There are 15 residues in the CDR3. CDR3 in DNA: TGTGCCAGCAGCTTAGAAATAGCGGTCTCCTACGAGCAGTACTTC. It codes for CASSLEIAVSYEQYF.

The rearrangement uses TRBV9 and TRBJ2-1, with D possibly being TRBD2 (5 bases). CDR3 length: 15 amino acids. The V gene's germline CDR1 is SGDLS and CDR2 YYNGEE. Trimming left V 0 bases short and J 4 bases short, with 11 bases between. Written as DNA, the CDR3 is TGTGCCAGCAGCGTAGAACTAGACCTATACAATGAGCAGTTCTTC. This encodes CASSVELDLYNEQFF.

V gene TRBV11-2 combines with J gene TRBJ1-6, with 7 bases that match TRBD1. With 5 bases clipped from V and 0 bases from J, the junction kept 4 bases outside the gene matches. CDR3 size: 16 residues. Germline CDR1 reads SGHAT; CDR2 reads FQNNGV. The CDR3 loop reads CASSLTGDSYNSPLHF. CDR3 DNA sequence: TGTGCCAGCAGCCTTACAGGGGACTCCTATAATTCACCCCTCCACTTT.

The rearrangement uses TRBV12-3 or TRBV12-4 and TRBJ1-2; D is perhaps TRBD1 (6 bases). This CDR3 spans 12 amino acids. V gave up 2 bases and J gave up 7 bases, with 8 bases separating them. CDR3 DNA sequence: TGTGCCAGCAGTTTAACGGACAGTGGCTACACCTTC. This gives the protein CASSLTDSGYTF.

The V and J genes are TRBV5-1 and TRBJ2-5; D gene uncertain. Germline CDR1 reads SGHRS; CDR2 reads YFSETQ. CDR3 length: 13 residues. The V and J ends lost 4 bases and 3 bases respectively, with 10 bases between them. The CDR3 sequence: CASSPRAEETQYF. CDR3 nucleotides: TGCGCCAGCAGCCCCCGGGCCGAAGAGACCCAGTACTTC.

The genes are TRBV6-5 and TRBJ2-1, with 11 bases aligning to TRBD1. V was pared by 7 bases and J by 4 bases, with 3 bases of the junction left unmatched. Germline CDR1 is MNHEY and CDR2 is SVGAGI. This CDR3 is 14 amino acids long. In nucleotides, the CDR3 is TGTGCCAGCACAGGACAGGGGGCTTACAATGAGCAGTTCTTC. It codes for CASTGQGAYNEQFF.

This chain connects TRBV30 to TRBJ2-7, with no clear D. Deletions cut 4 bases from V and 4 bases from J, with 14 bases between. CDR1 is GTSNPN and CDR2 is SVGIG in the germline V gene (reference sequence). The CDR3 contains 13 residues. This CDR3 is CAWTVGPEYEQYF. As DNA, the CDR3 is TGTGCCTGGACCGTAGGCCCGGAATACGAGCAGTACTTC.

The genes are TRBV6-6 and TRBJ1-5, with D maybe TRBD1 (5 bases). CDR1 is MNHNY and CDR2 is SVGAGI in the germline V gene (reference sequence). The V end lost 6 bases, the J end lost 5 bases, and 17 bases lay between the germline ends. The CDR3 is 15 amino acids. CDR3 region: CASSPPGGRDQPQHF. The CDR3, as DNA: TGTGCCAGCAGCCCACCCGGGGGTAGGGATCAGCCCCAGCATTTT.

In DNA form, the CDR3 reads TGTGCTAGTGGTTTCCGACGGATCGCCGAAAATGAGCAGTTCTTC. Translating gives CASGFRRIAENEQFF. The chain is built from TRBV12-5 and TRBJ2-1; D call uncertain. V dropped 3 bases and J dropped 7 bases, with 16 bases sitting between them. CDR1 is LGHNT, CDR2 FRNRAP, per germline. This CDR3 spans 15 amino acids.

The J gene is TRBJ2-7, the V gene TRBV5-1; D gene ambiguous. CDR1 is SGHRS and CDR2 is YFSETQ in the germline V gene. Trimming stripped 6 bases from V and 2 bases from J, with 15 bases between. The CDR3 has 14 residues. As DNA, the CDR3 is TGCGCCAGCACAAGGGCTCCAGGCCCCTACGAGCAGTACTTC. It specifies CASTRAPGPYEQYF.

The chain couples TRBV11-2 to TRBJ2-5; no firm D call. From germline, CDR1 is SGHAT and CDR2 FQNNGV. Trimming stripped 5 bases from V and 5 bases from J, with 12 bases between. The CDR3 has 13 amino acids. As DNA, the CDR3 is TGTGCCAGCAGCATACCCGGTGGGGAGACCCAGTACTTC. Protein sequence: CASSIPGGETQYF. Full variable domain (outside the CDR3, taken from reference TRBV11-2 and TRBJ2-5): EAGVAQSPRYKIIEKRQSVAFWCNPISGHATLYWYQQILGQGPKLLIQFQNNGVVDDSQLPKDRFSAERLKGVDSTLKIQPAKLEDSAVYLCASSIPGGETQYFGPGTRLLVL.

The chain has TRBV25-1 and TRBJ1-2, with 10 positions matching TRBD1. V lost 4 bases and J lost 7; bases outside the gene matches: 6. CDR1 and CDR2 from the germline V gene are MGHDK and SYGVNS. The length of the CDR3 is 14 residues. CDR3 sequence: CASSATGTGVGYTF. As DNA, the CDR3 is TGTGCCAGCAGTGCCACCGGGACAGGGGTTGGCTACACCTTC.

This sequence joins TRBV19 and TRBJ2-1; D not resolved. V was clipped by 1 base and J by 3 bases, with 10 bases between them. The CDR3 contains 15 residues. Germline CDR1 LNHDA, CDR2 SQIVND (reference sequence). This CDR3 is CASSIGTAIYNEQFF. Here the CDR3 DNA reads TGTGCCAGTAGTATAGGGACGGCGATCTACAATGAGCAGTTCTTC.

The chain has TRBV7-2 and TRBJ2-1, with a possible D match to TRBD2 (6 bases). Germline V gene sequence: CDR1 SGHTA, CDR2 FQGNSA. The CDR3 is 13 amino acids. V shed 2 bases and J shed 14 bases, with 16 bases lying between them. For the CDR3, the DNA is TGTGCCAGCAGCTTACGTATGGGACTGGATGAGTTCTTC. Its protein is CASSLRMGLDEFF. The full variable domain, with the rest looked up from reference TRBV7-2 and TRBJ2-1, is GAGVSQSPSNKVTEKGKDVELRCDPISGHTALYWYRQSLGQGLEFLIYFQGNSAPDKSGLPSDRFSAERTGGSVSTLTIQRTQQEDSAVYLCASSLRMGLDEFFGPGTRLTVL.

V usage is TRBV2 and J usage is TRBJ2-5; D call uncertain. V was cut by 6 bases and J by 4 bases, with 6 bases left in between. CDR3 size: 11 residues. The germline V gene has CDR1 SNHLY and CDR2 FYNNEI. This CDR3 is CASSPRETQYF. CDR3 bases: TGTGCCAGCAGCCCCCGAGAGACCCAGTACTTC.

V is TRBV5-1 and J is TRBJ2-5; a weak D match, TRBD1 (6 bases). The CDR3 contains 15 residues. V was pared by 2 bases and J by 1 base, with 12 bases between. Germline V CDR1 and CDR2: SGHRS, YFSETQ. The CDR3 nucleotides are TGCGCCAGCAGCTTAACACAGGGATCCCAAGAGACCCAGTACTTC. This sequence encodes CASSLTQGSQETQYF.